This T cell receptor beta chain is drawn from a study of CD8 T cells in Susac syndrome. With random hexamers, reverse transcription was performed on about 0.5 to 1 ug of RNA. TCRdb re-called the immunoSEQ multiplex PCR reads through MiXCR, storing one row per CDR3 protein. The sample yields 150,000 to 200,000 distinct CDR3 sequences, about 94% seen once. Germline V gives CDR1 SGHTA, CDR2 FQGNSA. This CDR3 spans 15 amino acids. Trimming removed 5 bases from V and 7 bases from J; junction bases left unmatched: 14. Sequencing used CD4+ T cells from PBMCs. This TCR derives from a human donor with multiple sclerosis. The genes are TRBV7-2 and TRBJ2-7, with TRBD1 matching 7 bases. CDR3 coding DNA: TGTGCCAGCAGCCAACCGGGACAGAGGAATCGGGAGCAGTACTTC. Its protein product is CASSQPGQRNREQYF.